The clone carrying this T cell receptor beta chain was picked up a small number of times. Its antigen is not known. CDR3 length equals 17 residues. After removal of 4 bases from V and 1 base from J, the junction contained 7 bases not matched to a gene. Germline CDR1 is KGHSH and CDR2 is LQKENI. The data were taken from a study of blood T cells in healthy people across ages. The study, taken as a whole, reports: A strong correlation between TCR beta diversity and naive T cell percentage was seen.

Together with a sample-barcoded 5' primer, a J-beta primer mix was included in a second PCR lasting about 6 to 12 cycles. Carrying 12 random nucleotides, a template-switch adaptor labeled each individual cDNA molecule. TCRdb ran MiXCR on the 5' RACE reads and lists one entry per CDR3 protein. The sample carries 250,000 to 300,000 distinct CDR3 sequences, 25% to 30% recorded once. The chain joins TRBV18 to TRBJ2-5, with 12 bases aligning to TRBD2. Sequences were obtained from blood. This TCR came from a woman in her seventies in good health. Here the CDR3 reads CASSLALAGGSQETQYF. CDR3 bases: TGTGCCAGCTCACTTGCACTAGCGGGAGGATCCCAAGAGACCCAGTACTTC.